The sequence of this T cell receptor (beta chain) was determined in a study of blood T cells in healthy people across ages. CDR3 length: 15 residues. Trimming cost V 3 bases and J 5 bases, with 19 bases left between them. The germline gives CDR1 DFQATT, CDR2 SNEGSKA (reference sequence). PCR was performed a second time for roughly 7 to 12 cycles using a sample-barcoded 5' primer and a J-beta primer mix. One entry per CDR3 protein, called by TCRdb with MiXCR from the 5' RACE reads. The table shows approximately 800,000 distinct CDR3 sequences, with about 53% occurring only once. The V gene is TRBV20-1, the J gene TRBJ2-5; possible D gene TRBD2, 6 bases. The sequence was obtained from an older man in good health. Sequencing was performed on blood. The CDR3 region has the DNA TGCAGTGCTAGTGGCCTCGGGAGTACAGAGGAGACCCAGTACTTC. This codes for CSASGLGSTEETQYF.